Listed below are T cell receptor beta chains from one sample, sequenced in a study of control samples from healthy donors and cancer patients. Sequenced by immunoSEQ multiplex PCR; TCRdb stores in-frame clones only, minus some. This table holds fewer than 200,000 clones, 80% to 90% found once. The specimen sequenced was blood. The source of these receptors is a woman aged 25 to 39 in good health. CDR3s include the opening cysteine and the closing phenylalanine or tryptophan. The D gene is left open where the match is weak. Expanded clones get a size class; other rows say once, few or many, or leave the size out.

J gene: TRBJ2-2; clone size: .; D gene: .; V gene: TRBV27; CDR3 DNA: TGTGCCAGCAGTTTCTCGGTAAAGACGCAGAACACCGGGGAGCTGTTTTTT; CDR3 protein: CASSFSVKTQNTGELFF
J gene: TRBJ1-1; clone size: .; D gene: .; V gene: TRBV7-9; CDR3 DNA: TGTGCCAGCAGCTTATTTGACACTGAAGCTTTCTTT; CDR3 protein: CASSLFDTEAFF
J gene: TRBJ1-1; clone size: .; D gene: .; V gene: TRBV6-2/TRBV6-3; CDR3 DNA: TGTGCCAGCAGTTACTCGCAAAGGGGAGCTTTCTTT; CDR3 protein: CASSYSQRGAFF
J gene: TRBJ2-5; clone size: many; D gene: .; V gene: TRBV9; CDR3 DNA: TGTGCCAGCAGCGTAGGATCTTTAGCGGAAGAGACCCAGTACTTC; CDR3 protein: CASSVGSLAEETQYF
J gene: TRBJ1-1; clone size: .; D gene: TRBD1; V gene: TRBV7-9; CDR3 DNA: TGTGCCAGCAGCTTAGGGACAGGGAGGGAAGCTTTCTTT; CDR3 protein: CASSLGTGREAFF
J gene: TRBJ2-6; clone size: .; D gene: .; V gene: TRBV7-2; CDR3 DNA: TGTGCCAGCAGCTTAGCGGGTGGGGCCAACGTCCTGACTTTC; CDR3 protein: CASSLAGGANVLTF
J gene: TRBJ2-1; clone size: .; D gene: TRBD2; V gene: TRBV6-5; CDR3 DNA: TGTGCCAGCAGGATCGGGACTAGCGGGCCGAATGAGCAGTTCTTC; CDR3 protein: CASRIGTSGPNEQFF
J gene: TRBJ2-2; clone size: .; D gene: TRBD1; V gene: TRBV27; CDR3 DNA: TGTGCCAGCAGTTTGGCGACAGGGGGAACCGGGGAGCTGTTTTTT; CDR3 protein: CASSLATGGTGELFF
J gene: TRBJ2-1; clone size: .; D gene: .; V gene: TRBV9; CDR3 DNA: TGTGCCAGCAGCGTAGCTAATGGAGGGTTTCAGAATGAGCAGTTCTTC; CDR3 protein: CASSVANGGFQNEQFF
J gene: TRBJ2-5; clone size: .; D gene: TRBD2; V gene: TRBV6-5; CDR3 DNA: TGTGCCAGCAGTTACGGGGTAGCGGGAGGGCAAGAGACCCAGTACTTC; CDR3 protein: CASSYGVAGGQETQYF
J gene: TRBJ1-1; clone size: .; D gene: .; V gene: TRBV18; CDR3 DNA: TGTGCCAGCTCACCGGATGGCGCTGAAGCTTTCTTT; CDR3 protein: CASSPDGAEAFF
J gene: TRBJ2-7; clone size: .; D gene: TRBD1; V gene: TRBV19; CDR3 DNA: TGTGCCAGTGGGGACAGGGATACCTACGAGCAGTACTTC; CDR3 protein: CASGDRDTYEQYF
J gene: TRBJ1-3; clone size: .; D gene: .; V gene: TRBV13; CDR3 DNA: TGTGCCAGCAGCTTAGGGACACCCTCTGGAAACACCATATATTTT; CDR3 protein: CASSLGTPSGNTIYF
J gene: TRBJ1-1; clone size: .; D gene: TRBD1; V gene: TRBV27; CDR3 DNA: TGTGCCAGCAGTTCTGATTACAGGGGGAACACTGAAGCTTTCTTT; CDR3 protein: CASSSDYRGNTEAFF
J gene: TRBJ2-1; clone size: .; D gene: .; V gene: TRBV30; CDR3 DNA: TGTGCCTGGAGTCGGGACGGGGGTAATGAGCAGTTCTTC; CDR3 protein: CAWSRDGGNEQFF
J gene: TRBJ1-2; clone size: .; D gene: .; V gene: TRBV28; CDR3 DNA: TGTGCCAGCAGATCTCTCGGGCAAAACTATGGCTACACCTTC; CDR3 protein: CASRSLGQNYGYTF
J gene: TRBJ2-7; clone size: .; D gene: TRBD1; V gene: TRBV29-1; CDR3 DNA: TGCAGCGTTGAAGAGTACGGGACAGAGACTTCATACGAGCAGTACTTC; CDR3 protein: CSVEEYGTETSYEQYF
J gene: TRBJ1-6; clone size: .; D gene: TRBD1; V gene: TRBV5-4; CDR3 DNA: TGTGCCAGCAGCGCCCGGACAGGGGAGAATTCACCCCTCCACTTT; CDR3 protein: CASSARTGENSPLHF
J gene: TRBJ1-5; clone size: .; D gene: TRBD1; V gene: TRBV15; CDR3 DNA: TGTGCCACCAGACCGGACAGGGCTGGTCAGCCCCAGCATTTT; CDR3 protein: CATRPDRAGQPQHF
J gene: TRBJ1-5; clone size: once; D gene: .; V gene: TRBV27; CDR3 DNA: TGTGCCAGCAGTTTACGGGGGGTGGGGCGGCCCCAGCATTTT; CDR3 protein: CASSLRGVGRPQHF
J gene: TRBJ2-3; clone size: .; D gene: .; V gene: TRBV7-2; CDR3 DNA: TGTGCCAGCAGCCAGCTCAGGGGCGGGGCAGATACGCAGTATTTT; CDR3 protein: CASSQLRGGADTQYF
J gene: TRBJ1-2; clone size: .; D gene: .; V gene: TRBV5-6; CDR3 DNA: TGTGCCAGCAGCTTTTTAGACGGGAACTATGGCTACACCTTC; CDR3 protein: CASSFLDGNYGYTF
J gene: TRBJ1-2; clone size: .; D gene: .; V gene: TRBV20-1; CDR3 DNA: TGCAGTGCAAAAGCCTATGGCTACACCTTC; CDR3 protein: CSAKAYGYTF
J gene: TRBJ2-3; clone size: .; D gene: TRBD1; V gene: TRBV2; CDR3 DNA: TGTGCCAGCAGTGAACATCTGAGGGGGCCGGGGACAGATACGCAGTATTTT; CDR3 protein: CASSEHLRGPGTDTQYF
J gene: TRBJ1-3; clone size: .; D gene: .; V gene: TRBV7-8; CDR3 DNA: TGTGCCAGCAGCTTAGCGGGCAGGGTAAACTCTGGAAACACCATATATTTT; CDR3 protein: CASSLAGRVNSGNTIYF
J gene: TRBJ2-3; clone size: .; D gene: .; V gene: TRBV24-1; CDR3 DNA: TGTGCCACCAGTGACAGCACAGATACGCAGTATTTT; CDR3 protein: CATSDSTDTQYF
J gene: TRBJ2-1; clone size: .; D gene: TRBD2; V gene: TRBV5-1; CDR3 DNA: TGCGCCAGCAGCGAACAGACTAGCGGGGTGAATGAGCAGTTCTTC; CDR3 protein: CASSEQTSGVNEQFF
J gene: TRBJ1-2; clone size: .; D gene: .; V gene: TRBV18; CDR3 DNA: TGTGCCAGCTCCCCAAAGGCTCTGGGGGATGGCTACACCTTC; CDR3 protein: CASSPKALGDGYTF
J gene: TRBJ1-1; clone size: .; D gene: .; V gene: TRBV6-1; CDR3 DNA: TGTGCCAGCAGTGACGTAAGGGGCACTGAAGCTTTCTTT; CDR3 protein: CASSDVRGTEAFF
J gene: TRBJ1-1; clone size: .; D gene: .; V gene: TRBV5-1; CDR3 DNA: TGCGCCAGCAGCTTGGCAGGGTACCGGGGCGGCACTGAAGCTTTCTTT; CDR3 protein: CASSLAGYRGGTEAFF
J gene: TRBJ2-7; clone size: .; D gene: .; V gene: TRBV30; CDR3 DNA: TGTGCCTGGAGTGCCCCCCGCGGAGGGGCATACGAGCAGTACTTC; CDR3 protein: CAWSAPRGGAYEQYF